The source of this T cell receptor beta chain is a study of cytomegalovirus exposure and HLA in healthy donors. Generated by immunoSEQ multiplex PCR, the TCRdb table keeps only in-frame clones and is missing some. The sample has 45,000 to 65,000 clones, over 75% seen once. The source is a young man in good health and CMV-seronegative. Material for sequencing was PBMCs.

The CDR3, as DNA: TGTGCCACCCAGACTAGCGGCGGCTCCTACGAGCAGTACTTC. Translating it yields CATQTSGGSYEQYF. The chain links TRBV2 to TRBJ2-7; TRBD2 matches at 9 bases. The CDR3 extends over 14 amino acids. CDR1 SNHLY and CDR2 FYNNEI come from the germline V gene. V shed 10 bases, J shed 0 bases, and the junction held 7 bases outside the gene matches.